The present entry profiles one TCR beta chain with its context. Libraries were prepared by immunoSEQ multiplex PCR; TCRdb keeps only in-frame clonotypes and omits some of them. The table includes 200,000 or so clones, under 85% detected once. The sample originates from a study of blood T cell repertoires in COVID-19. Germline V gene lookup returns CDR1 SGHNT and CDR2 YENEEA. Trimming removed 5 bases from V and 4 bases from J; junction bases left unmatched: 4. This CDR3 comprises 14 residues. The study drew participants aged roughly 18 to 95 years from roughly 25 US areas. Allocation to cohorts depended on clinical history reported by the participants.

Sequenced material: PBMCs or T cells enriched from blood (not recorded which). This chain connects TRBV11-3 to TRBJ2-7; 11 bases fit TRBD1. The sequence was collected from a man in his 60s who had recovered from COVID-19. CDR3 loop: CASSGRDRGYEQYF. CDR3 coding DNA: TGTGCCAGCAGCGGCCGGGACAGGGGGTACGAGCAGTACTTC.